One and the same sample provided the 17 T cell receptor beta chains below, sequenced in a study of blood T cell repertoires in COVID-19. The repertoire was sequenced with immunoSEQ multiplex PCR; TCRdb's copy has only in-frame clones and lacks some. The profile shows some 100,000 clones, roughly four fifths of them singletons. The specimen sequenced was peripheral blood. All receptors derive from a human donor in a cohort sampled during active COVID-19.

This chain joins TRBV6-5 and TRBJ2-1, with 11 bases that match TRBD2. V trimming: 8 bases; J trimming: 7 bases; junction bases outside the gene matches: 10. Germline loops: CDR1 MNHEY, CDR2 SVGAGI. The CDR3 contains 15 residues. DNA of the CDR3: TGTGCCAGCGGACAGTTAGCGGGGGGGTTGAATGAGCAGTTCTTC. It yields the protein CASGQLAGGLNEQFF.

The V and J genes are TRBV7-2 and TRBJ2-1, with D tentatively TRBD1 (5 bases). The CDR3 contains 14 residues. CDR1 and CDR2 (germline): SGHTA, FQGNSA. V was cut by 5 bases and J by 14 bases, with 22 bases left in between. The CDR3 nucleotides read TGTGCCAGCAGCCTCCGGGTCATCGCAGGGTCAAAGTTCTTC. Translation: CASSLRVIAGSKFF.

As DNA, the CDR3 is TGTGCCAGCAGCGTAGATCCTTTTGAAAAACTGTTTTTT. Its protein product is CASSVDPFEKLFF. V and J are TRBV9 and TRBJ1-4; D gene uncertain. Germline assignment: CDR1 SGDLS and CDR2 YYNGEE. The CDR3 contains 13 residues. Between the trimmed V and J ends, which lost 0 bases and 7 bases, there was a span of 7 bases.

The V gene is TRBV19, the J gene TRBJ1-1, with 9 bases that match TRBD1. The length of the CDR3 is 15 residues. Germline-derived CDR1 and CDR2 are LNHDA and SQIVND (reference sequence). The V gene end was trimmed by 4 bases and the J gene end by 5 bases; junction bases not matched to a gene: 8. This chain's CDR3 is CASSTYRGRRTEAFF. The CDR3 bases are TGTGCCAGTAGTACCTACAGGGGGCGGAGGACTGAAGCTTTCTTT.

The genes are TRBV28 and TRBJ2-5; D perhaps matches TRBD2 (5 bases). The CDR3 runs 13 residues. Trimming removed 3 bases at V and 2 bases at J, with 7 bases between. The germline CDR1 and CDR2 sequences are MDHEN and SYDVKM. As DNA, the CDR3 is TGTGCCAGCAGTTTTTCGGGACAAGAGACCCAGTACTTC. Translation gives CASSFSGQETQYF.

The V call is TRBV9, the J call TRBJ2-1; D is possibly TRBD2 (6 bases). The V gene's germline CDR1 is SGDLS and CDR2 YYNGEE. The germline V and J ends were trimmed by 2 bases and 0 bases, with 9 bases remaining between them. The length of the CDR3 is 15 residues. CDR3: CASSVQTSSYNEQFF. CDR3 sequence (DNA): TGTGCCAGCAGCGTTCAGACTAGCTCCTACAATGAGCAGTTCTTC.

This sequence joins TRBV4-3 and TRBJ1-1; D might be TRBD1 (6 bases). Per the germline V gene, CDR1 is LGHNA and CDR2 is YSLEER. V was trimmed by 1 base and J by 7 bases, leaving 16 bases between them. The CDR3 consists of 15 residues. CDR3 sequence: CASSQGTAGAGEAFF. In DNA, the CDR3 is TGCGCCAGCAGCCAAGGCACGGCAGGGGCGGGTGAAGCTTTCTTT.

Worth noting for this clone: The germline gene is not matched at one end of the junction; a read error may be the cause. The J gene is TRBJ2-6, the V gene TRBV7-7, with D possibly being TRBD2 (6 bases). This CDR3 has 17 residues. The germline gives CDR1 SSHAT, CDR2 FNYEAQ (reference sequence). The CDR3 DNA reads as TGTGCTAGCAGCTTAGGGGCAGGGAGGTCCGGGGCCAACGTCCTGACTTTC. Its protein product is CASSLGAGRSGANVLTF.

As to this clone: The sample contains more than one DNA sequence encoding this CDR3. This sequence joins TRBV6-5 and TRBJ1-5; a weak D match, TRBD1 (5 bases). This CDR3 has 13 amino acids. Germline CDR1 and CDR2: MNHEY and SVGAGI. Trimming pared 2 bases from V and 4 bases from J, leaving 6 bases between. The CDR3 DNA follows: TGTGCCAGCAGTTACCAGGGAAATCAGCCCCAGCATTTT. This translates into CASSYQGNQPQHF.

The rearrangement joins TRBV27 to TRBJ1-6, with 8 bases matching TRBD1. The germline gives CDR1 MNHEY, CDR2 SMNVEV (reference sequence). The V segment lost 2 bases and the J segment 7 bases; nucleotides outside the gene matches: 4. The CDR3 is 15 amino acids. The CDR3 reads CASSLTGGGNSPLHF. CDR3 bases: TGTGCCAGCAGTTTAACAGGGGGTGGGAATTCACCCCTCCACTTT.

J is TRBJ2-2 and V is TRBV5-1; tentatively, D is TRBD1 (5 bases). This CDR3 spans 13 amino acids. Germline CDR1 is SGHRS and CDR2 is YFSETQ. Trimming stripped 1 base from V and 5 bases from J, with 6 bases between. CDR3 in DNA: TGCGCCAGCAGCTTGCAGGGAACCGGGGAGCTGTTTTTT. It translates to CASSLQGTGELFF.

The chain combines TRBV30 with TRBJ2-5; D is uncertain. Germline V CDR1 and CDR2: GTSNPN, SVGIG (reference sequence). CDR3 size: 12 residues. Trimming shortened V by 1 base and J by 5 bases, and 8 bases separated the two germline ends. For the CDR3, the DNA is TGTGCCTGGAGTGAGACTTTGGAGACCCAGTACTTC. It encodes CAWSETLETQYF.

This clone ranks as medium-sized. The V and J genes are TRBV28 and TRBJ2-7; D perhaps matches TRBD1 (6 bases). Germline CDR1 is MDHEN and CDR2 is SYDVKM. CDR3 length: 14 amino acids. The V end was cut by 2 bases, the J end by 1 base, with 9 bases between. CDR3 amino acids: CASSLGGSSYEQYF. CDR3 nucleotides: TGTGCCAGCAGTTTAGGGGGCAGTTCCTACGAGCAGTACTTC.

The rearrangement joins TRBV19 to TRBJ2-3; a weak D match, TRBD2 (6 bases). Trimming removed 3 bases at V and 0 bases at J, with 10 bases between. The CDR3 totals 15 residues. Germline CDR1 is LNHDA and CDR2 is SQIVND (reference sequence). The CDR3 region has the DNA TGTGCCAGTAGTATGCGGGGATCTAGCACAGATACGCAGTATTTT. Translated, it gives CASSMRGSSTDTQYF.

This chain links TRBV9 with TRBJ1-3, with 10 positions matching TRBD1. The CDR3 length is 15 residues. The trim removed 3 bases at V and 4 bases at J, leaving 4 bases unmatched. Germline CDR1 and CDR2: SGDLS and YYNGEE. In DNA, the CDR3 is TGTGCCAGCAGCGGACAGGGGGCTGACGGAAACACCATATATTTT. Protein sequence: CASSGQGADGNTIYF.

The V call is TRBV6-6, the J call TRBJ1-3, with D hard to call. The CDR3 is 14 residues long. Germline V gene data show CDR1 as MNHNY and CDR2 as SVGAGI (reference sequence). Trimming left V 6 bases short and J 1 base short, with 10 bases between. For the CDR3, the DNA is TGTGCCAGCAGGCCGCCCGGGTCTGGAAACACCATATATTTT. Its protein is CASRPPGSGNTIYF.

The chain combines TRBV18 with TRBJ1-1; TRBD1 aligns across 7 bases. V lost 0 bases, J lost 1 base, and 11 bases stayed unmatched. Germline-derived CDR1 and CDR2 are KGHSH and LQKENI. This CDR3 has 18 amino acids. The CDR3 DNA reads as TGTGCCAGCTCACCACCACCATCGAGGGGGCTGGCGAACACTGAAGCTTTCTTT. Its translation: CASSPPPSRGLANTEAFF.